Sequencing of this T cell receptor (beta chain) was carried out in a study of shared clonotypes between healthy human individuals. In the study overall: There were three CD4 naive, three CD4 memory, two CD8 naive and one CD8 memory plates per donor.

In the naive CD8 group, cells lacked CD45RO and were positively selected for CCR7, so terminally differentiated effector memory CD45RA+ cells were left out. Only Caucasian adults living in Nashville, Tennessee made up the donor group. V was clipped by 3 bases and J by 0 bases; unmatched bases: 2. This CDR3 has 15 amino acids. The V gene's germline CDR1 is PRHDT and CDR2 FYEKMQ (reference sequence). The data were produced by immunoSEQ multiplex PCR, yet TCRdb's version contains in-frame clones alone and is incomplete. The sample lists around 2,000,000 clones, approximately 94% occurring once. With regard to this clone: This sample includes further DNA sequences coding for the same CDR3.

Sequencing used naive CD8+ T cells sorted from blood. The source is a man aged 18 to 29 in good health. This chain links TRBV13 with TRBJ2-5, with 9 bases aligning to TRBD2. The CDR3 is CASSLTSGYQETQYF. DNA of the CDR3: TGTGCCAGCAGCTTGACTAGCGGATACCAAGAGACCCAGTACTTC. Drawing the rest from reference TRBV13 and TRBJ2-5, the complete variable domain is AAGVIQSPRHLIKEKRETATLKCYPIPRHDTVYWYQQGPGQDPQFLISFYEKMQSDKGSIPDRFSAQQFSDYHSELNMSSLELGDSALYFCASSLTSGYQETQYFGPGTRLLVL.